One sample yielded the 22 T cell receptor beta chains listed below, sequenced in a study of shared clonotypes between healthy human individuals. Only in-frame clones appear in the TCRdb table, and some are missing; sequencing was by immunoSEQ multiplex PCR. The data contain 2,100,000 or so clones, around 95% of them singletons. Specimen: naive CD4+ T cells sorted from blood. The subset: CD45RA+ positively selected. The receptors shown here come from a man aged 18 to 29 in good health.

The CDR3 here is CASSQEDGNHEQYF. The CDR3 coding sequence is TGCGCCAGCAGCCAAGAAGACGGGAACCACGAGCAGTACTTC. This sequence joins TRBV4-3 and TRBJ2-7; D might be TRBD2 (5 bases). Per the germline V gene, CDR1 is LGHNA and CDR2 is YSLEER. The V end was cut by 0 bases, the J end by 5 bases, with 11 bases between. The CDR3 consists of 14 residues.

J is TRBJ1-6 and V is TRBV19; 8 bases align to TRBD1. From germline, CDR1 is LNHDA and CDR2 SQIVND (reference sequence). After removal of 6 bases from V and 7 bases from J, the junction contained 11 bases not matched to a gene. The CDR3 is 16 residues long. This chain's CDR3 is CASRTSRGRPNSPLHF. The CDR3 DNA reads TGTGCCAGTAGGACGAGCAGGGGGCGGCCGAATTCACCCCTCCACTTT.

This clone was counted between two and nine times. The same CDR3 arises from other DNA sequences in this sample as well. The V gene is TRBV5-4, the J gene TRBJ1-1; D not certain. Trimming stripped 0 bases from V and 1 base from J, with 4 bases between. The CDR3 has 13 residues. Per germline, CDR1 SGHNT and CDR2 YYREEE (reference sequence). CDR3 residues: CASSLEGNTEAFF. In DNA form, the CDR3 reads TGTGCCAGCAGCTTGGAGGGGAACACTGAAGCTTTCTTT. The whole variable domain, filled in from reference TRBV5-4 and TRBJ1-1, reads ETGVTQSPTHLIKTRGQQVTLRCSSQSGHNTVSWYQQALGQGPQFIFQYYREEENGRGNFPPRFSGLQFPNYSSELNVNALELDDSALYLCASSLEGNTEAFFGQGTRLTVV.

The CDR3 nucleotides read TGTGCCAGCAGCTTAAACGGGGTTAATGAGCAGTTCTTC. Its translation: CASSLNGVNEQFF. The V gene is TRBV7-2, the J gene TRBJ2-1, with a possible D match to TRBD2 (5 bases). CDR1 and CDR2 (germline): SGHTA, FQGNSA. The CDR3 runs to 13 residues. Deletions cut 2 bases from V and 7 bases from J, with 9 bases between.

The chain is built from TRBV28 and TRBJ1-2; weak D call: TRBD1 (5 bases). V lost 7 bases and J 4 bases, leaving 16 bases between the germline ends. Germline CDR1 is MDHEN and CDR2 is SYDVKM. CDR3 length equals 14 residues. In DNA form, the CDR3 reads TGTGCCAGCACCCAACAGCAGGGTGGCTATGGCTACACCTTC. Residues: CASTQQQGGYGYTF.

This chain connects TRBV5-1 to TRBJ2-7, with D maybe TRBD1 (5 bases). Germline V gene lookup returns CDR1 SGHRS and CDR2 YFSETQ. This CDR3 comprises 13 residues. Trimming shortened V by 2 bases and J by 3 bases, and 9 bases separated the two germline ends. CDR3: CASSFDSHYEQYF. Written as DNA, the CDR3 is TGCGCCAGCAGCTTTGACAGCCACTACGAGCAGTACTTC.

The chain employs TRBV29-1 and TRBJ2-3, with 11 bases identical to TRBD2. V trimming: 6 bases; J trimming: 0 bases; junction bases outside the gene matches: 5. In germline, CDR1 is SQVTM, CDR2 ANQGSEA. The CDR3 totals 15 residues. This CDR3 reads CSVILAGESTDTQYF. DNA of the CDR3: TGCAGCGTCATACTAGCGGGAGAAAGCACAGATACGCAGTATTTT.

V and J are TRBV7-2 and TRBJ2-3; D unresolved. CDR3 length: 15 residues. Germline values: CDR1 SGHTA, CDR2 FQGNSA. V was trimmed by 5 bases and J by 0 bases, leaving 12 bases between them. The CDR3 nucleotides are TGTGCCAGCAGCCCCCAGTCTACTAGCACAGATACGCAGTATTTT. Its translation is CASSPQSTSTDTQYF.

The V gene is TRBV11-3, the J gene TRBJ2-1, with 13 positions matching TRBD2. The CDR3 is 15 amino acids. The germline V gene encodes CDR1 SGHNT and CDR2 YENEEA. Unmatched junction bases numbered 3, after V lost 5 bases and J lost 5 bases. The CDR3 nucleotides are TGTGCCAGCAGCCTGGGACTAGCGGGAAACAATGAGCAGTTCTTC. Translation gives CASSLGLAGNNEQFF.

This clone was picked up a small number of times. The chain employs TRBV2 and TRBJ1-2; D is unclear. Per germline, CDR1 SNHLY and CDR2 FYNNEI. V lost 3 bases to trimming and J lost 7 bases, with 6 bases between them. The CDR3 runs 11 residues. CDR3 DNA sequence: TGTGCCAGCAGTGATAGTGTTGGCTACACCTTC. This gives the protein CASSDSVGYTF.

This chain connects TRBV15 to TRBJ2-4; either TRBD1 or TRBD2 may supply D (6 bases each). V lost 3 bases and J 0 bases, leaving 12 bases between the germline ends. Germline CDR1 reads LNHNV; CDR2 reads YYDKDF (reference sequence). The CDR3 consists of 16 residues. CDR3 amino acids: CATSSSGGLAKNIQYF. For the CDR3, the DNA is TGTGCCACCAGCAGTAGTGGGGGGCTAGCCAAAAACATTCAGTACTTC.

The genes are TRBV28 and TRBJ2-7; D not certain. CDR1 MDHEN and CDR2 SYDVKM come from the germline V gene. V was shortened by 5 bases and J by 2 bases, with 16 bases between the two germline ends. CDR3 length equals 15 residues. Written as DNA, the CDR3 is TGTGCCAGCAGTCCCGCCGGTCGAATCCCCTACGAGCAGTACTTC. Translating gives CASSPAGRIPYEQYF.

The gene calls are TRBV10-3 and TRBJ2-1; tentatively, D is TRBD2 (6 bases). V lost 6 bases to trimming and J lost 9 bases, with 18 bases between them. CDR1 ENHRY and CDR2 SYGVKD come from the germline V gene. The CDR3 has 14 residues. This chain's CDR3 is CAISTGTSTPEQFF. The CDR3 nucleotides are TGTGCCATCAGCACCGGGACTTCTACTCCTGAGCAGTTCTTC.

This rearrangement joins TRBV6-6 to TRBJ1-1; a weak D match, TRBD1 (5 bases). Germline V gene data show CDR1 as MNHNY and CDR2 as SVGAGI (reference sequence). The CDR3 runs 14 residues. V was shortened by 4 bases and J by 4 bases, with 13 bases between the two germline ends. The CDR3 loop is CASSSRGMSTEAFF. The CDR3 region has the DNA TGTGCCAGCAGTTCTCGGGGGATGAGCACTGAAGCTTTCTTT.

The chain couples TRBV12-5 to TRBJ2-2; TRBD1 matches 7 bases. This CDR3 spans 15 amino acids. With V trimmed by 0 bases and J by 9 bases, 7 bases remained unmatched. Germline CDR1 is LGHNT and CDR2 is FRNRAP. The CDR3 DNA reads as TGTGCTAGTGGTTTGGTACTAGGTAGGGGGCGGGAGCTGTTTTTT. It specifies CASGLVLGRGRELFF.

The chain uses TRBV11-2 and TRBJ2-7; a weak D match, TRBD2 (6 bases). CDR1 and CDR2 from the germline V gene are SGHAT and FQNNGV. The CDR3 runs to 15 residues. V shed 1 base and J shed 7 bases, with 17 bases lying between them. CDR3 coding DNA: TGTGCCAGCAGCTTAGTGGGTTCTGGGAGCGGGGAGCAGTACTTC. Protein product: CASSLVGSGSGEQYF.

This chain connects TRBV6-6 to TRBJ1-5; unclear D gene. The length of the CDR3 is 14 residues. The germline V and J ends were trimmed by 2 bases and 4 bases, with 9 bases remaining between them. CDR1 and CDR2 from the germline V gene are MNHNY and SVGAGI (reference sequence). The CDR3 here is CASSYPEANQPQHF. In DNA form, the CDR3 reads TGTGCCAGCAGTTACCCCGAGGCGAATCAGCCCCAGCATTTT.

The genes are TRBV5-1 and TRBJ2-2, with 8 bases identical to TRBD1. CDR1 and CDR2 from the germline V gene are SGHRS and YFSETQ. Trimming at V came to 1 base and at J to 6 bases, leaving 2 bases not matched to a gene. CDR3 length equals 14 residues. CDR3: CASSLLTGAGELFF. The CDR3 coding sequence is TGCGCCAGCAGCTTGTTGACAGGGGCCGGGGAGCTGTTTTTT.

This clone was picked up one time. The chain is built from TRBV29-1 and TRBJ2-3; no reliable D call. CDR3 length equals 12 residues. Germline V CDR1 and CDR2: SQVTM, ANQGSEA. The V and J ends lost 1 base and 5 bases respectively, with 7 bases between them. CDR3 sequence (DNA): TGCAGCGTTGAAGCGGGTTTAGATACGCAGTATTTT. Protein sequence: CSVEAGLDTQYF.

The chain combines TRBV19 with TRBJ1-5; TRBD1 matches 8 bases. The germline V gene encodes CDR1 LNHDA and CDR2 SQIVND (reference sequence). CDR3 length: 15 residues. J gave up 3 bases and V 1 base, and 2 bases lay outside the gene matches. DNA of the CDR3: TGTGCCAGTAGTATAGGGACAGGGATCAATCAGCCCCAGCATTTT. This gives the protein CASSIGTGINQPQHF.

This chain links TRBV25-1 with TRBJ2-7, with 7 nucleotides matching TRBD1. This CDR3 has 14 residues. The ends lost 3 bases at V and 2 bases at J; junction bases unmatched: 4. Germline V lookup: CDR1 MGHDK, CDR2 SYGVNS. CDR3 residues: CASSDLGQPYEQYF. The DNA for the CDR3 is TGTGCCAGCAGTGATCTGGGACAGCCCTACGAGCAGTACTTC.

V is TRBV7-9 and J is TRBJ1-4; a weak D match, TRBD1 (5 bases). The CDR3 contains 14 residues. Germline lookup yields CDR1 SEHNR and CDR2 FQNEAQ (reference sequence). The ends were cut back, 2 bases at V and 8 bases at J, with 12 bases in the middle. CDR3 loop: CASSLRGDYEKLFF. The CDR3 DNA follows: TGTGCCAGCAGCTTAAGGGGTGATTACGAAAAACTGTTTTTT.